This TCR beta chain comes out of a study of shared clonotypes between healthy human individuals. Notes on the study in general: Clonotype sharing across a few donors was observed for 5% to 6.5% of naive CD4 clonotypes.

Turning to this clone: Its specificity is not known.

Trimming took off 4 bases at V and 6 bases at J, with 16 bases between the two ends. This CDR3 comprises 15 residues. CDR1 and CDR2 from the germline V gene are SEHNR and FQNEAQ (reference sequence). Assay used: immunoSEQ multiplex PCR; TCRdb lists only in-frame clones, some missing. Of around 2.5 million clones in the sample, approximately 94% are singletons; the top ten hold about 0.39%. The receptor comes from a man aged 18-30 years in good health. Some clones in this sample may be carry-over from other donors' samples. The sequenced sample consisted of naive CD4+ T cells from PBMCs. The subset was: CD45RA+ positively selected. V gene TRBV7-9 combines with J gene TRBJ2-1; D gene unclear. This CDR3 is CASSSKDPRSNEQFF. DNA of the CDR3: TGTGCCAGCAGCTCGAAGGACCCCAGGTCCAATGAGCAGTTCTTC. The variable domain in full, completed from reference TRBV7-9 and TRBJ2-1, reads DTGVSQNPRHKITKRGQNVTFRCDPISEHNRLYWYRQTLGQGPEFLTYFQNEAQLEKSRLLSDRFSAERPKGSFSTLEIQRTEQGDSAMYLCASSSKDPRSNEQFFGPGTRLTVL.